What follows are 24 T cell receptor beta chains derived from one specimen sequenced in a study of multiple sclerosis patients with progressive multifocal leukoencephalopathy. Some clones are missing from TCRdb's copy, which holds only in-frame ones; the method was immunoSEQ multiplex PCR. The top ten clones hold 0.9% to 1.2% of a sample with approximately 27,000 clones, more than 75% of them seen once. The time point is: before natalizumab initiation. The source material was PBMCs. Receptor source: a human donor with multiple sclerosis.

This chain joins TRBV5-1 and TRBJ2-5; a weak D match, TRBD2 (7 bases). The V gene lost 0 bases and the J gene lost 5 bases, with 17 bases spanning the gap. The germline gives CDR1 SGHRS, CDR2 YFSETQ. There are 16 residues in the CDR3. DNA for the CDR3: TGCGCCAGCAGCTTGGCATCGGCAGGGGAGGGGGAGACCCAGTACTTC. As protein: CASSLASAGEGETQYF.

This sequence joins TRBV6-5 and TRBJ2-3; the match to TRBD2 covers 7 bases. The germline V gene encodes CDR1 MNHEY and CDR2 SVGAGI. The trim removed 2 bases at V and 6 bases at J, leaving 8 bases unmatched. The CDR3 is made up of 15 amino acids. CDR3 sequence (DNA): TGTGCCAGCAGTTACAGCGGGACGGCCTTGGATACGCAGTATTTT. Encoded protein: CASSYSGTALDTQYF.

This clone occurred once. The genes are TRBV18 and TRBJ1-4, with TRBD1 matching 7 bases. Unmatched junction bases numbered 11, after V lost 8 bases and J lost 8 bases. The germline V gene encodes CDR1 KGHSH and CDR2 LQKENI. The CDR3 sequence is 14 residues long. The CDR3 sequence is CASTDRARQEKLFF. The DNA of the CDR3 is TGTGCCAGCACAGACAGGGCTCGGCAGGAAAAACTGTTTTTT.

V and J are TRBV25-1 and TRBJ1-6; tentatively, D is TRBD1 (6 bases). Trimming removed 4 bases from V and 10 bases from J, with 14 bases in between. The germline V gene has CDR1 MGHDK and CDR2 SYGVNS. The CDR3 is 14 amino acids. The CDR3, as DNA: TGTGCCAGCAGTGGAGGGGGGGCGGAATCACCCCTCCACTTT. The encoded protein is CASSGGGAESPLHF. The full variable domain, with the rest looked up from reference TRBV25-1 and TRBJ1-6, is EADIYQTPRYLVIGTGKKITLECSQTMGHDKMYWYQQDPGMELHLIHYSYGVNSTEKGDLSSESTVSRIRTEHFPLTLESARPSHTSQYLCASSGGGAESPLHFGNGTRLTVT.

CDR3 nucleotides: TGTGCCAGCAGCTTAGGTACGGGGGCAGGACAGCCCCAGCATTTT. The encoded protein is CASSLGTGAGQPQHF. V gene TRBV7-9 combines with J gene TRBJ1-5; possible D gene TRBD1, 6 bases. V lost 1 base, J lost 7 bases, and 14 bases lay in between. This CDR3 is built from 15 residues. CDR1 is SEHNR and CDR2 is FQNEAQ in the germline V gene (reference sequence).

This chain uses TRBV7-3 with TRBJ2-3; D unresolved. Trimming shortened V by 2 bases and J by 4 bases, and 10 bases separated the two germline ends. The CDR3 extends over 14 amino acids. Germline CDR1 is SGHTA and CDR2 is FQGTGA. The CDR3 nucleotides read TGTGCCAGCAGCTTACTAGAACCTCCAGATACGCAGTATTTT. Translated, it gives CASSLLEPPDTQYF.

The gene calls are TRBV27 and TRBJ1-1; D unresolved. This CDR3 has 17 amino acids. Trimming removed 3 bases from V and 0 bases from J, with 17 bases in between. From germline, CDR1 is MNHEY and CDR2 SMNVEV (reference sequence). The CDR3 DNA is TGTGCCAGCAGTTTCAGCCGGGGAGGCCTTTTGAACACTGAAGCTTTCTTT. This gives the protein CASSFSRGGLLNTEAFF.

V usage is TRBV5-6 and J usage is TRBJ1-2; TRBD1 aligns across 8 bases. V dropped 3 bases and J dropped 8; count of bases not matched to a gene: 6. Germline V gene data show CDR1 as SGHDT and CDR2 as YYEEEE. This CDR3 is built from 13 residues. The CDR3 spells CASSYRGSRGYTF. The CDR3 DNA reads TGTGCCAGCAGCTACAGGGGGAGTAGGGGCTACACCTTC.

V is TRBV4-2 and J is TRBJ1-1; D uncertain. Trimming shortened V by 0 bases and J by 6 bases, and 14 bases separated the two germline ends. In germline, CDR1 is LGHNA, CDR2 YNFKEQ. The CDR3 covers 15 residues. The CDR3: CASSQDISWEAEAFF. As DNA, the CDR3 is TGTGCCAGCAGCCAAGATATCAGCTGGGAGGCTGAAGCTTTCTTT.

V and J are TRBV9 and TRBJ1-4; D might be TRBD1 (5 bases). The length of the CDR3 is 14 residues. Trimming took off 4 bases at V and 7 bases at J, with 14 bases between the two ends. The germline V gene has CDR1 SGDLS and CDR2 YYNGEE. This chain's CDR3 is CASSSTGGLEKLFF. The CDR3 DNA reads TGTGCCAGCAGCTCCACCGGGGGTCTTGAAAAACTGTTTTTT.

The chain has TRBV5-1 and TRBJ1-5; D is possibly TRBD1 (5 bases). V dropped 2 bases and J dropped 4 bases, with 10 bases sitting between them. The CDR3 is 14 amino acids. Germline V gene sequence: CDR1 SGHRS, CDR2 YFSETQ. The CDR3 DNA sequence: TGCGCCAGCAGCTTAGGGGATCGGAATCAGCCCCAGCATTTT. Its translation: CASSLGDRNQPQHF.

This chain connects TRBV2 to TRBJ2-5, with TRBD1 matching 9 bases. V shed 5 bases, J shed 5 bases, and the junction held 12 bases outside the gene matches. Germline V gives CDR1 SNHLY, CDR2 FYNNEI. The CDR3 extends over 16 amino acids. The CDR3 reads CASSTTPGQGFETQYF. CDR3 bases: TGTGCCAGCAGTACCACTCCGGGACAGGGCTTCGAGACCCAGTACTTC.

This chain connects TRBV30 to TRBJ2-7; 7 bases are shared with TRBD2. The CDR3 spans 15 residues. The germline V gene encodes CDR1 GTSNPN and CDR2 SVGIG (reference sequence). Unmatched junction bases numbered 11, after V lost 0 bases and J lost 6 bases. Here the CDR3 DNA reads TGTGCCTGGAGTGTATACCGGGGCCCGGGAGGCGAGCAGTACTTC. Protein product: CAWSVYRGPGGEQYF.

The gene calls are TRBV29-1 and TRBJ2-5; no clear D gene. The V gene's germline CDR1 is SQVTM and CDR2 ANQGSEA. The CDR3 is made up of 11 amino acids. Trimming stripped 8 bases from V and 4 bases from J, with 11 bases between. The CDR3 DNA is TGCAGCCTAAAACAAAGAGAGACCCAGTACTTC. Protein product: CSLKQRETQYF.

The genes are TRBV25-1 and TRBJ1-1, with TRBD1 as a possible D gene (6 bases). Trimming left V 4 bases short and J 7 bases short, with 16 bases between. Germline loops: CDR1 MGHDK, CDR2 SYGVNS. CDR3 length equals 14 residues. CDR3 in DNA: TGTGCCAGCAGTGGAGGGCAGGGGTGGAATGAAGCTTTCTTT. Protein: CASSGGQGWNEAFF.

The CDR3 region is CASSFGDSYNTEAFF. In DNA, the CDR3 is TGTGCCAGCAGCTTCGGGGACTCCTATAACACTGAAGCTTTCTTT. The gene calls are TRBV9 and TRBJ1-1; D is possibly TRBD1 (5 bases). The CDR3 is 15 amino acids. Germline V gives CDR1 SGDLS, CDR2 YYNGEE. The V and J ends lost 4 bases and 2 bases respectively, with 15 bases between them.

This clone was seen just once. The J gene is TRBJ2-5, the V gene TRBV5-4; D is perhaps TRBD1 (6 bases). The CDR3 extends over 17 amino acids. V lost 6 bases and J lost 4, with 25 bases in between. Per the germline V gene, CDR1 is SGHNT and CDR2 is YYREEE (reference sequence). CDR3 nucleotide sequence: TGTGCCAGCACCACTGGGGCTCGCCAGGGGAACGCAGAGACCCAGTACTTC. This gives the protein CASTTGARQGNAETQYF.

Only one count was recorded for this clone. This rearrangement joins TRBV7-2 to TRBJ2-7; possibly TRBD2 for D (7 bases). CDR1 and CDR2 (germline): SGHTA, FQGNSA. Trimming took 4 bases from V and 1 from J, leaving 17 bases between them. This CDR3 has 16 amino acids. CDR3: CASSSPGGSGSYEQYF. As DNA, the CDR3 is TGTGCCAGCAGCTCCCCGGGGGGCTCCGGTTCCTACGAGCAGTACTTC.

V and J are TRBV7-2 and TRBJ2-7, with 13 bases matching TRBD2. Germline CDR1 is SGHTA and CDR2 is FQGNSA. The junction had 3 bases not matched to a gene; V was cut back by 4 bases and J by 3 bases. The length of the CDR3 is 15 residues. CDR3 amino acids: CASSYRTSGGYEQYF. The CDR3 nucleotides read TGTGCCAGCAGCTACCGGACTAGCGGGGGCTACGAGCAGTACTTC.

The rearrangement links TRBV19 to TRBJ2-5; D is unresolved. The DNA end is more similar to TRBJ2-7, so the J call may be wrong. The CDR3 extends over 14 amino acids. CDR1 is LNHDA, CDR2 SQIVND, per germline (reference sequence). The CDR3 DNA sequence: TGTGCCAGTAGTATAGAAGGCCGGTCCTACGAGCAGTACTTC. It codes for CASSIEGRSYEQYF.

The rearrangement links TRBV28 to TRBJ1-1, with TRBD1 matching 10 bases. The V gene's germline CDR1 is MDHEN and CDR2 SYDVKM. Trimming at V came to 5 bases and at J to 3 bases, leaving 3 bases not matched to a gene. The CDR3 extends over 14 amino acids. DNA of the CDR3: TGTGCCAGCAGTCGGACAGGGGGATACACTGAAGCTTTCTTT. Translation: CASSRTGGYTEAFF.

For the CDR3, the DNA is TGTGCCAGCAGCCGCGGGTTAGCGCTCGATACGCAGTATTTT. Its translation: CASSRGLALDTQYF. This rearrangement joins TRBV27 to TRBJ2-3; a possible D gene is TRBD2 (5 bases). Germline V gives CDR1 MNHEY, CDR2 SMNVEV (reference sequence). This CDR3 contains 14 residues. Trimming removed 6 bases from V and 6 bases from J, with 16 bases in between.

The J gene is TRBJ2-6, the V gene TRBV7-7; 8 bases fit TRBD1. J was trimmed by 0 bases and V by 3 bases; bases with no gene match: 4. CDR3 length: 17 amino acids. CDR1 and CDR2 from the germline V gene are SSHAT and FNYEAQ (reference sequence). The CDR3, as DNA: TGTGCCAGCAGCTTGGGACAGGCCTCCTCTGGGGCCAACGTCCTGACTTTC. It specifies CASSLGQASSGANVLTF.

The CDR3 is CASSLGRTYEQYF. CDR3 DNA sequence: TGTGCCAGCAGTCTCGGCCGAACCTACGAGCAGTACTTC. The chain links TRBV4-2 to TRBJ2-7, with unresolved D. V lost 6 bases to trimming and J lost 2 bases, with 11 bases between them. The CDR3 runs 13 residues. Germline-derived CDR1 and CDR2 are LGHNA and YNFKEQ.